The entry below describes one T cell receptor (beta chain). At least ten counts were recorded for this clonotype. Its antigen has not been determined. Base qualities are not recorded, but no much larger clone differs from it by a single base. The sample's time point label, decoded: sample taken at primary tumor resection. The donors were 65 to 90 patients from the lung TRACERx cohort who had early-stage, untreated non-small cell lung cancer. TCR sequencing used whole RNA extracted from tumor and nontumor lung tissue, or from cryopreserved PBMC samples, without cell sorting. Only patients with enough RNA available from two or more tumor regions were chosen for TCR sequencing. Before being selected, tumor and adjacent nontumor lung specimens were reviewed by a lung pathologist. The data were obtained in a study of spatial heterogeneity in lung cancer (dated by TCRdb to between 2019 and 2020). Study-level background: Beta-chain transcripts were consistently detected in greater numbers than alpha-chain transcripts, which likely reflected higher beta-chain transcript abundance. TCR repertoire features were related to nonsynonymous mutation counts determined by whole-exome sequencing of tumor tissue. In the raw uncorrected reads, each unique combination of TCR and UMI appeared more than ten times on average. At surgery, both alpha and beta chains were TCR-sequenced in over 200 tumor regions, approximately 64 matched nontumor lung samples and over 50 PBMC samples. The study quantitatively compared TCR alpha and beta repertoires across multiple tumor regions, matched nontumor lung and blood in non-small cell lung cancer. A strong correlation was found between TCR transcript counts in tumor regions and a T cell transcriptional module score from matched bulk RNA-seq.

Library construction relied on 5' RACE. Sequencing was performed on a NextSeq 500. The TCR library protocol attached a unique molecular identifier to each TCR cDNA molecule to allow correction of PCR and sequencing errors. In the original analysis: TCR identification, UMI-based error correction and CDR3 extraction were all carried out with Decombinator tools. TCRs above a frequency of 2 per 1,000, corresponding to the top 1% of the tumor frequency distribution, were defined as expanded. Expanded tumor TCRs statistically deemed absent (corrected P<0.05) from at least one tumor region were classed as regional, and all other expanded tumor TCRs were classed as ubiquitous. Renyi diversity was computed with the R vegan package after each repertoire had been subsampled 100 times to 5,000 TCRs. To build CDR3 similarity networks, amino acid triplet string-kernel similarity was used, and CDR3s were connected when their pairwise similarity was above 0.82. The public reads were quality trimmed at Q25 with fastp and then assembled into clones with MiXCR by TCRdb, keeping productive beta chains. Each CDR3 protein appears once, grouped with its most common genes and DNA. The V and J calls reflect TCRdb's pipeline rather than the authors' work. Counted in this sample were under 15,000 distinct CDR3 sequences; about 4.8% of them appeared once. The ten largest clonotypes hold about 16% of the sample.

V is shortened by 1 base, J by 3 bases, and the region joining them spans 16 bases. CDR1 and CDR2 (SGHAT, FQNNGV) derive from the germline V gene. Inclusive of the bounding cysteine and phenylalanine, the CDR3 is 17 residues long. Just the 51-base CDR3 DNA is kept, in frame starting at base 1. The paper as a whole reports these results and caveats: Additional single-cell paired TCR alpha and beta sequencing was considered necessary to confirm, at a functional level, the hypothesis that regional TCRs recognize regional mutations. A correlation was observed between the number of expanded intratumoral alpha and beta TCRs and the tumor nonsynonymous mutation count. TCR-seq was estimated to cover only roughly 7% of tumor T cells for alpha chains and about 13% for beta chains. Counts of ubiquitous and regional expanded TCRs were found to correlate with counts of ubiquitous and regional nonsynonymous mutations, respectively.

The clonotype comes from a female donor with early-stage non-small cell lung cancer. Recombination connected TRBV11-2 to TRBJ1-3; confidence is insufficient to name the D gene. Specimen: lung tumor tissue, collected at surgery. The CDR3 reads CASSLGVGPRGGNTIYF. The bases read TGTGCCAGCAGCTTAGGAGTGGGCCCGAGAGGTGGAAACACCATATATTTT.